This note documents a single TCR beta chain sequence. Its recognized antigen is unknown. The input lacks base qualities; no much larger clone sits a single base away. TCRbeta CDR3 regions were amplified from genomic DNA using the immunoSEQ Assay, a bias-controlled multiplex PCR. As for the original processing: The number of nucleated cells in each sample was estimated from the amplification of reference gene primers within the assay. To quantify the absolute abundance of each unique TCRbeta CDR3 rearrangement, sequence reads were collapsed and filtered. For each sample, productive Simpson clonality was calculated as the square root of Simpson's diversity index across productive rearrangements. Held by TCRdb, this immuneACCESS table contains in-frame sequences only and omits some clones. Under half of the omission traces to an unresolved V gene where checked; the cause of the rest is unknown. That table gives V, J and clone size, and the DNA gave D and trimming. This sample comprises about 62,000 clones, 75% to 90% of them detected only once. The ten top clones hold about a sixth of the sample.

The sample comes from a study of blood T cell repertoires in COVID-19 (TCRdb year 2020). Some background on the complete study: Samples from collaborators originated in the United States, Italy and Spain and spanned both the acute and convalescent phases of COVID-19. The prospective study material was composed of cDNA or gDNA derived from T cells, B-cell-depleted T cells, or PBMCs. The dataset comprised deeply sampled blood TCRbeta repertoires from subjects exposed to, actively infected with, or recovered from COVID-19. The repertoires were released in a freely available public database meant as a resource for research on the immune response to SARS-CoV-2. The samples were drawn from the first 160 participants of the ongoing ImmuneRACE study and from over 950 subjects provided by 6 global collaborators. A de-identified subject ID, COVID-19 status, age in years and sex were almost always included in the sample metadata. Where available, HLA class I and class II types were taken from metadata supplied by the sample provider and were not determined by assay-based typing.

At one collaborating source in Seattle, patients were enrolled during active infection and were followed longitudinally through the course of disease. Collaborating institutions collected whole blood in K2EDTA tubes following their own protocols. Collaborator samples were shipped for TCRbeta analysis as frozen whole blood, isolated PBMCs, or DNA extracted from either sample type. CDR1 SNHLY and CDR2 FYNNEI were looked up in the germline V gene. Its CDR3 holds 18 amino acids, cysteine through phenylalanine. Left in the record is the CDR3 DNA by itself, 54 bases read in frame from the first base. After removal of 7 bases from V and 1 base from J, the junction retains 19 bases not matched to a gene. Points the paper makes about the study in general: Clinical and demographic metadata were provided uncurated, with the amount varying by source and participant.

In this chain, TRBV2 is recombined with TRBJ2-7; 7 junctional bases match TRBD1. The sequenced material came from peripheral blood. The source is a woman aged 55-69 years with COVID-19, enrolled during active disease. The CDR3 region: CASKPRQGPGGPSYEQYF. The nucleotides are TGTGCCAGCAAGCCTAGACAGGGTCCGGGCGGGCCATCCTACGAGCAGTACTTC.